Presented here are 17 T cell receptor beta chains from one specimen sequenced in a study of blood T cell repertoires in COVID-19. Measured with immunoSEQ multiplex PCR; TCRdb has only the in-frame clones, and not every one. This table has fewer than 100,000 clones, roughly 85% appearing once. The sample comprised peripheral blood. The source is a man in his 60s with acute or convalescent COVID-19.

The chain couples TRBV25-1 to TRBJ2-7, with unresolved D. This CDR3 comprises 13 residues. From germline, CDR1 is MGHDK and CDR2 SYGVNS. The V gene lost 6 bases and the J gene lost 0 bases, with 9 bases spanning the gap. CDR3 residues: CASSDTFSYEQYF. DNA for the CDR3: TGTGCCAGCAGCGACACCTTCTCCTACGAGCAGTACTTC.

The chain has TRBV27 and TRBJ2-5; TRBD1 agrees at 10 bases. This CDR3 has 17 residues. Germline assignment: CDR1 MNHEY and CDR2 SMNVEV (reference sequence). V dropped 4 bases and J dropped 4; count of bases not matched to a gene: 12. The CDR3 bases are TGTGCCAGCAGTTATCGACAGGGGGCTATGAGGGGAGAGACCCAGTACTTC. As protein: CASSYRQGAMRGETQYF.

This clone occurred once. The V and J genes are TRBV6-5 and TRBJ1-6; TRBD1 matches at 8 bases. V gave up 6 bases and J gave up 4 bases; unmatched junction bases: 5. This CDR3 is built from 15 residues. Germline CDR1 reads MNHEY; CDR2 reads SVGAGI. The CDR3 here is CASRIGTGYNSPLHF. As DNA, the CDR3 is TGTGCCAGCAGGATCGGGACAGGTTATAATTCACCCCTCCACTTT.

The chain links TRBV7-2 to TRBJ1-1; D remains ambiguous. V was clipped by 5 bases and J by 0 bases, with 13 bases between them. CDR1 and CDR2 from the germline V gene are SGHTA and FQGNSA. The CDR3 sequence is 15 residues long. The CDR3: CASSARPHLNTEAFF. In DNA form, the CDR3 reads TGTGCCAGCAGCGCGAGGCCCCACCTGAACACTGAAGCTTTCTTT.

V usage is TRBV19 and J usage is TRBJ2-2; D not certain. Trimming removed 5 bases from V and 2 bases from J, with 9 bases in between. Germline loops: CDR1 LNHDA, CDR2 SQIVND (reference sequence). The CDR3 length is 14 residues. The CDR3 here is CASSSADNTGELFF. The DNA of the CDR3 is TGTGCCAGTAGTTCGGCGGATAACACCGGGGAGCTGTTTTTT. Full variable domain (outside the CDR3, taken from reference TRBV19 and TRBJ2-2): DGGITQSPKYLFRKEGQNVTLSCEQNLNHDAMYWYRQDPGQGLRLIYYSQIVNDFQKGDIAEGYSVSREKKESFPLTVTSAQKNPTAFYLCASSSADNTGELFFGEGSRLTVL.

The rearrangement links TRBV7-2 to TRBJ2-7, with D perhaps TRBD2 (5 bases). The CDR3 runs 16 residues. Germline lookup yields CDR1 SGHTA and CDR2 FQGNSA. V was shortened by 1 base and J by 0 bases, with 13 bases between the two germline ends. CDR3 residues: CASSLVGGPSSYEQYF. CDR3 nucleotide sequence: TGTGCCAGCAGCTTAGTCGGCGGGCCCAGCTCCTACGAGCAGTACTTC.

To note about this clone: This CDR3 is missing its conserved last phenylalanine or tryptophan, likely due to a read error. The limits of the CDR3 on the DNA are not certain, so only TCRdb's listed CDR3 is given. V and J are TRBV3-1 (or the pseudogene TRBV3-2) and TRBJ1-2. The length of the CDR3 is 13 amino acids, counting both ends. Germline CDR1 reads LGHDT; CDR2 reads YNNKEL (reference sequence). The CDR3 sequence is CASSQDGGHKAPI.

This clone was seen a single time. The V call is TRBV6-5, the J call TRBJ2-7; maybe TRBD1 (7 bases). Germline-derived CDR1 and CDR2 are MNHEY and SVGAGI. The CDR3 loop spans 14 amino acids. V lost 5 bases to trimming and J lost 7 bases, with 18 bases between them. The CDR3 DNA reads as TGTGCCAGCAGTACGAGCAGGGGGGCCGGAGAGCAGTACTTC. Translation gives CASSTSRGAGEQYF.

The chain carries TRBV24-1 and TRBJ2-1, with D maybe TRBD2 (6 bases). This CDR3 has 15 amino acids. The germline gives CDR1 KGHDR, CDR2 SFDVKD. Trimming took off 4 bases at V and 0 bases at J, with 9 bases between the two ends. In nucleotides, the CDR3 is TGTGCCACCAGTGACCGGGGGAGCTCCTACAATGAGCAGTTCTTC. Translating it yields CATSDRGSSYNEQFF.

This chain links TRBV5-1 with TRBJ2-5; 8 positions match TRBD2. J gave up 1 base and V 4 bases, and 9 bases lay outside the gene matches. The CDR3 is made up of 16 amino acids. Per germline, CDR1 SGHRS and CDR2 YFSETQ. In nucleotides, the CDR3 is TGCGCCAGCAGCCCAGCTGGCGGGGGGTCCCAAGAGACCCAGTACTTC. Translation: CASSPAGGGSQETQYF. The complete variable domain, with remaining parts taken from reference TRBV5-1 and TRBJ2-5, reads KAGVTQTPRYLIKTRGQQVTLSCSPISGHRSVSWYQQTPGQGLQFLFEYFSETQRNKGNFPGRFSGRQFSNSRSEMNVSTLELGDSALYLCASSPAGGGSQETQYFGPGTRLLVL.

V gene TRBV11-2 combines with J gene TRBJ2-3; 8 bases are a match to TRBD1. The CDR3 runs to 16 residues. Trimming removed 1 base from V and 2 bases from J; junction bases left unmatched: 5. Germline CDR1 SGHAT, CDR2 FQNNGV. DNA for the CDR3: TGTGCCAGCAGCTTAGTACAGGGGGGTAACACAGATACGCAGTATTTT. Translating it yields CASSLVQGGNTDTQYF.

This sequence joins TRBV11-3 and TRBJ2-2, with D hard to call. The germline gives CDR1 SGHNT, CDR2 YENEEA. V shed 5 bases and J shed 2 bases, with 3 bases lying between them. The CDR3 has 12 amino acids. The CDR3 DNA sequence: TGTGCCAGCAGCCCAAACACCGGGGAGCTGTTTTTT. It translates to CASSPNTGELFF.

This sequence joins TRBV10-3 and TRBJ2-1; 16 nucleotides agree with TRBD2. The junction had 4 bases not matched to a gene; V was cut back by 6 bases and J by 8 bases. This CDR3 comprises 15 residues. The germline V gene has CDR1 ENHRY and CDR2 SYGVKD. CDR3 loop: CAISPGLAGGDEQFF. The CDR3, as DNA: TGTGCCATCAGCCCGGGACTAGCGGGAGGGGATGAGCAGTTCTTC.

V gene TRBV4-3 combines with J gene TRBJ2-7; D is unresolved. V lost 0 bases, J lost 1 base, and 10 bases lay in between. Germline assignment: CDR1 LGHNA and CDR2 YSLEER. The CDR3 has 15 residues. The CDR3 region is CASSQEGPGSYEQYF. DNA for the CDR3: TGCGCCAGCAGCCAAGAAGGCCCAGGTTCCTACGAGCAGTACTTC.

The J gene is TRBJ2-5, the V gene TRBV7-9, with 10 nucleotides matching TRBD1. The CDR3 spans 16 residues. From germline, CDR1 is SEHNR and CDR2 FQNEAQ (reference sequence). V trimming: 5 bases; J trimming: 1 base; junction bases outside the gene matches: 7. The CDR3 DNA reads TGTGCCAGCAGCAATGATAGGACAGGGGGCCAAGAGACCCAGTACTTC. It codes for CASSNDRTGGQETQYF. Full variable domain (remainder filled in from reference TRBV7-9 and TRBJ2-5): DTGVSQNPRHKITKRGQNVTFRCDPISEHNRLYWYRQTLGQGPEFLTYFQNEAQLEKSRLLSDRFSAERPKGSFSTLEIQRTEQGDSAMYLCASSNDRTGGQETQYFGPGTRLLVL.

The chain has TRBV4-2 and TRBJ2-5; 10 nucleotides match TRBD2. Trimming cost V 3 bases and J 2 bases; bases outside gene matches: 3. CDR1 and CDR2 (germline): LGHNA, YNFKEQ. This CDR3 has 15 amino acids. The CDR3 spells CASSHSGGPQETQYF. DNA of the CDR3: TGTGCCAGCAGCCATAGCGGGGGGCCTCAAGAGACCCAGTACTTC.

J is TRBJ2-7 and V is TRBV11-2, with 12 bases identical to TRBD1. The CDR3 sequence is 14 residues long. The trim removed 4 bases at V and 2 bases at J, leaving 0 bases unmatched. The germline V gene encodes CDR1 SGHAT and CDR2 FQNNGV. In DNA form, the CDR3 reads TGTGCCAGCAGCTGGGACAGGGGGCCCTACGAGCAGTACTTC. This codes for CASSWDRGPYEQYF. The complete variable domain, with remaining parts taken from reference TRBV11-2 and TRBJ2-7, reads EAGVAQSPRYKIIEKRQSVAFWCNPISGHATLYWYQQILGQGPKLLIQFQNNGVVDDSQLPKDRFSAERLKGVDSTLKIQPAKLEDSAVYLCASSWDRGPYEQYFGPGTRLTVT.